These 21 T cell receptor beta chains originate from one sample sequenced in a study of response to subunit inactivated influenza vaccine. TCRdb re-called the RT-PCR reads through MiXCR, storing one row per CDR3 protein. This table holds 860,000 or so distinct CDR3 sequences, over 20% found once. The source material was PBMCs from blood, sampled around 5 days after vaccination. These receptors were obtained from a man aged 50 to 60 who received an inactivated influenza vaccine.

The gene calls are TRBV6-2 or TRBV6-3 and TRBJ2-2; TRBD1 or TRBD2 may be the D gene (5 bases each). CDR1 is MNHEY and CDR2 is SVGEGT in the germline V gene. Trimming cost V 0 bases and J 4 bases, with 15 bases left between them. The length of the CDR3 is 17 residues. The CDR3, as DNA: TGTGCCAGCAGTTACTCTAAAGGGACCGAGCTCACCGGGGAGCTGTTTTTT. This encodes CASSYSKGTELTGELFF.

The rearrangement uses TRBV29-1 and TRBJ2-7; the D is unclear. Germline V gene sequence: CDR1 SQVTM, CDR2 ANQGSEA. Trimming cost V 1 base and J 4 bases, with 14 bases left between them. The CDR3 covers 14 residues. DNA for the CDR3: TGCAGCGTTGAAGTAAAGGGATTCGATTACGAGCAGTACTTC. Encoded protein: CSVEVKGFDYEQYF.

The chain is built from TRBV15 and TRBJ1-1; D is possibly TRBD1 (5 bases). Germline CDR1 and CDR2: LNHNV and YYDKDF (reference sequence). V lost 2 bases and J lost 1, with 20 bases in between. The CDR3 has 18 amino acids. CDR3 protein: CATSRQPPGPWRNTEAFF. The DNA for the CDR3 is TGTGCCACCAGCAGACAACCCCCGGGACCTTGGCGGAACACTGAAGCTTTCTTT.

This clonotype was seen only a few times. The chain has TRBV20-1 and TRBJ1-5; weak D call: TRBD1 (5 bases). Deletions cut 4 bases from V and 6 bases from J, with 16 bases between. Germline V gene data show CDR1 as DFQATT and CDR2 as SNEGSKA (reference sequence). The CDR3 contains 14 residues. CDR3 in amino acids: CSAKAGNGAQPQHF. CDR3 in DNA: TGCAGTGCTAAAGCAGGGAACGGAGCTCAGCCCCAGCATTTT.

This clonotype was counted a few times. The gene calls are TRBV5-1 and TRBJ2-7, with 12 nucleotides matching TRBD1. The CDR3 has 17 residues. Germline V gene data show CDR1 as SGHRS and CDR2 as YFSETQ. Trimming cost V 4 bases and J 6 bases; bases outside gene matches: 14. The CDR3 is CASSPTGQGASPGEQYF. In DNA, the CDR3 is TGCGCCAGCAGCCCAACGGGACAGGGGGCGAGTCCGGGCGAGCAGTACTTC.

This chain uses TRBV29-1 with TRBJ1-5; no definite D call. V was shortened by 7 bases and J by 0 bases, with 10 bases between the two germline ends. CDR3 length: 13 residues. From germline, CDR1 is SQVTM and CDR2 ANQGSEA. The CDR3 coding sequence is TGCAGCGCCACAGAGAATAGCAATCAGCCCCAGCATTTT. Translating gives CSATENSNQPQHF. Using reference TRBV29-1 and TRBJ1-5 for the parts outside the CDR3, the full variable domain is SAVISQKPSRDICQRGTSLTIQCQVDSQVTMMFWYRQQPGQSLTLIATANQGSEATYESGFVIDKFPISRPNLTFSTLTVSNMSPEDSSIYLCSATENSNQPQHFGDGTRLSIL.

In this sample, this clonotype turned up a few times. V is TRBV11-2 and J is TRBJ2-1; a possible D gene is TRBD2 (6 bases). Germline CDR1 is SGHAT and CDR2 is FQNNGV. Trimming removed 1 base at V and 0 bases at J, with 16 bases between. The CDR3 runs to 18 residues. Here the CDR3 DNA reads TGTGCCAGCAGCTTAGGTCCGGCGGGACCCGGCTCCTACAATGAGCAGTTCTTC. Its translation is CASSLGPAGPGSYNEQFF. Filled out from reference TRBV11-2 and TRBJ2-1, the complete variable domain reads EAGVAQSPRYKIIEKRQSVAFWCNPISGHATLYWYQQILGQGPKLLIQFQNNGVVDDSQLPKDRFSAERLKGVDSTLKIQPAKLEDSAVYLCASSLGPAGPGSYNEQFFGPGTRLTVL.

A few counts support this clonotype. The CDR3, as DNA: TGTGCCAGCAGCTTAAGTCGACTAGCGGGGGGGGCAGATACGCAGTATTTT. It is translated as CASSLSRLAGGADTQYF. The V call is TRBV7-2, the J call TRBJ2-3; 14 bases line up with TRBD2. CDR3 length: 17 residues. The J segment lost 4 bases and the V segment lost 2 bases, leaving 5 bases of the junction unmatched. Looked up from germline, CDR1 is SGHTA and CDR2 is FQGNSA.

The chain has TRBV5-5 and TRBJ1-5; 7 bases match TRBD1. V shed 2 bases, J shed 4 bases, and the junction held 6 bases outside the gene matches. Germline loops: CDR1 SGHKS, CDR2 YYEKEE (reference sequence). This CDR3 has 15 residues. The CDR3 nucleotides read TGTGCCAGCAGCTTACTGGGACAGTGGAATCAGCCCCAGCATTTT. Translation gives CASSLLGQWNQPQHF.

V usage is TRBV7-2 and J usage is TRBJ1-2; D gene ambiguous. The CDR3 has 14 amino acids. Germline-derived CDR1 and CDR2 are SGHTA and FQGNSA. V gave up 2 bases and J gave up 4 bases, with 11 bases separating them. The CDR3 DNA reads as TGTGCCAGCAGCTTAAATATAATTGGCTATGGCTACACCTTC. Translated: CASSLNIIGYGYTF. The complete variable domain, with remaining parts taken from reference TRBV7-2 and TRBJ1-2, reads GAGVSQSPSNKVTEKGKDVELRCDPISGHTALYWYRQSLGQGLEFLIYFQGNSAPDKSGLPSDRFSAERTGGSVSTLTIQRTQQEDSAVYLCASSLNIIGYGYTFGSGTRLTVV.

This clonotype was observed at least ten times. The J gene is TRBJ1-3, the V gene TRBV20-1; D gene unclear. V lost 7 bases and J lost 4, with 8 bases in between. The CDR3 runs 11 residues. From germline, CDR1 is DFQATT and CDR2 SNEGSKA (reference sequence). CDR3 loop: CSVNSGNTIYF. For the CDR3, the DNA is TGCAGTGTAAACTCAGGAAACACCATATATTTT.

The chain links TRBV4-3 to TRBJ2-2, with unresolved D. Looked up from germline, CDR1 is LGHNA and CDR2 is YSLEER. Trimming shortened V by 7 bases and J by 2 bases, and 11 bases separated the two germline ends. The CDR3 covers 14 residues. The CDR3 is CASKIGPNTGELFF. The CDR3 DNA follows: TGCGCCAGCAAAATCGGACCCAACACCGGGGAGCTGTTTTTT.

This clonotype was seen a few times. This chain joins TRBV20-1 and TRBJ1-2; D remains ambiguous. In germline, CDR1 is DFQATT, CDR2 SNEGSKA (reference sequence). V lost 0 bases to trimming and J lost 6 bases, with 14 bases between them. The CDR3 spans 14 residues. CDR3 sequence: CSARDITVEDGYTF. CDR3 sequence (DNA): TGCAGTGCTAGAGATATCACGGTAGAAGATGGCTACACCTTC.

This rearrangement joins TRBV7-9 to TRBJ2-1; perhaps TRBD2 as D (9 bases). The germline gives CDR1 SEHNR, CDR2 FQNEAQ (reference sequence). The CDR3 consists of 17 residues. Trimming stripped 3 bases from V and 5 bases from J, with 20 bases between. CDR3 nucleotides: TGTGCCAGCAGCTTGAGACAGGGGCTAGCGGGACACAATGAGCAGTTCTTC. This gives the protein CASSLRQGLAGHNEQFF.

This clonotype came up many times. The rearrangement joins TRBV12-3 or TRBV12-4 to TRBJ2-1, with 12 bases matching TRBD2. The CDR3 totals 14 residues. Germline trimming cut 2 bases from V and 9 bases from J; bases unmatched to any gene: 2. The CDR3 is CASSLSSGRGEQFF. DNA for the CDR3: TGTGCCAGCAGTTTATCTAGCGGGAGGGGTGAGCAGTTCTTC.

This clonotype was observed many times. V gene TRBV7-2 combines with J gene TRBJ2-7; D is undetermined. CDR3 size: 13 residues. The V and J ends lost 3 bases and 4 bases respectively, with 10 bases between them. The germline CDR1 and CDR2 sequences are SGHTA and FQGNSA. CDR3 in DNA: TGTGCCAGCAGCTTCGCAACCCCTTACGAGCAGTACTTC. This translates into CASSFATPYEQYF.

The V and J genes are TRBV7-2 and TRBJ2-1; a weak D match, TRBD2 (5 bases). Germline V CDR1 and CDR2: SGHTA, FQGNSA. Between the trimmed V and J ends, which lost 1 base and 0 bases, there was a span of 10 bases. The CDR3 sequence is 16 residues long. This CDR3 reads CASSLGLPHSYNEQFF. In nucleotides, the CDR3 is TGTGCCAGCAGCTTAGGACTACCCCACTCCTACAATGAGCAGTTCTTC.

This clonotype showed up just a few times. The chain carries TRBV28 and TRBJ2-3; 8 bases align to TRBD2. J was trimmed by 4 bases and V by 4 bases; bases with no gene match: 7. The CDR3 runs 15 residues. Germline V CDR1 and CDR2: MDHEN, SYDVKM. In DNA, the CDR3 is TGTGCCAGCAGTTCGAGGGCGGGGGGATCAGATACGCAGTATTTT. Translation: CASSSRAGGSDTQYF.

This clonotype was seen more than once but under ten times. The gene calls are TRBV6-2 or TRBV6-3 and TRBJ2-1; the D gene is possibly TRBD2 (5 bases). V dropped 8 bases and J dropped 10 bases, with 12 bases sitting between them. This CDR3 is built from 11 residues. In germline, CDR1 is MNHEY, CDR2 SVGEGT. The chain's CDR3 is CASRSGLEQFF. The CDR3 DNA follows: TGTGCCAGCCGGAGCGGCCTCGAGCAGTTCTTC.

The chain joins TRBV28 to TRBJ2-7, with D possibly TRBD1 on 6 matching bases. This CDR3 contains 17 residues. V shed 6 bases and J shed 1 base, with 22 bases lying between them. The V gene's germline CDR1 is MDHEN and CDR2 SYDVKM. This CDR3 is CASSPNVPTGRSYEQYF. The CDR3 region has the DNA TGTGCCAGCAGCCCCAACGTACCGACAGGTCGGTCCTACGAGCAGTACTTC.

This chain uses TRBV5-6 with TRBJ2-6; D is tentatively TRBD1 or TRBD2 (6 bases each). The length of the CDR3 is 18 residues. V lost 7 bases and J 1 base, leaving 21 bases between the germline ends. CDR1 SGHDT and CDR2 YYEEEE come from the germline V gene. This CDR3 is CASGKPWGAWSGANVLTF. In DNA, the CDR3 is TGTGCCAGCGGCAAACCTTGGGGGGCCTGGTCTGGGGCCAACGTCCTGACTTTC.